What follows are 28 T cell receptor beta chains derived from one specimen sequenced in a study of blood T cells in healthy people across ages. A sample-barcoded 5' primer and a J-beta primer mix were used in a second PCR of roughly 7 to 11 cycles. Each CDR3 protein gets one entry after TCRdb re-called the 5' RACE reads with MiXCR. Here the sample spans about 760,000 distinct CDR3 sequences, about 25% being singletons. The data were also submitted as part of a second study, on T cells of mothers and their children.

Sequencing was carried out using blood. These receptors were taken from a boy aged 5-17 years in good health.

The CDR3 protein is CASTSVERQGYNEQFF. The CDR3 coding sequence is TGTGCCAGCACTAGCGTAGAGAGACAGGGATACAATGAGCAGTTCTTC. The chain has TRBV7-9 and TRBJ2-1; a possible D gene is TRBD1 (7 bases). Trimming left V 7 bases short and J 4 bases short, with 20 bases between. Per the germline V gene, CDR1 is SEHNR and CDR2 is FQNEAQ (reference sequence). There are 16 residues in the CDR3.

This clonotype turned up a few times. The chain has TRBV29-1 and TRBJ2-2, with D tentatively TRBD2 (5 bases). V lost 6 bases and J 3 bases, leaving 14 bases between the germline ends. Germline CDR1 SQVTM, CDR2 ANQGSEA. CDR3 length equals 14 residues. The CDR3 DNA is TGCAGCGTACCAGGAGGCCCGGACACCGGGGAGCTGTTTTTT. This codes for CSVPGGPDTGELFF.

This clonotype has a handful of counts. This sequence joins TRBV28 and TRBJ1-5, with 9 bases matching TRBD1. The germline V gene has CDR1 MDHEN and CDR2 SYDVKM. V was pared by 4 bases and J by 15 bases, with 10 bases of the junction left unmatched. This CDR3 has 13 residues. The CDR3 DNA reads TGTGCCAGCAGTTCCAATCTAAACAGGGGGCCGCATTTT. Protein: CASSSNLNRGPHF.

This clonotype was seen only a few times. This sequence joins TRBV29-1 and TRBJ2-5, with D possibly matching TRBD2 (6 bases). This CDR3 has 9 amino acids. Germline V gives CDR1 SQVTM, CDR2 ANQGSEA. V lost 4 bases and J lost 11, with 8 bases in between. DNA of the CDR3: TGCAGCGTTGTCCGGGGGCAGTACTTC. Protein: CSVVRGQYF.

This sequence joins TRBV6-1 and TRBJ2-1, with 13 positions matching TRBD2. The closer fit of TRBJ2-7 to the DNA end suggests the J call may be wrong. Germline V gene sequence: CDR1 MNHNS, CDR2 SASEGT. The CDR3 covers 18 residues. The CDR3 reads CASSRATGTSGTTYEQYF. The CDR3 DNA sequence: TGTGCCAGCAGTAGAGCCACCGGGACTAGCGGGACTACCTACGAGCAGTACTTC.

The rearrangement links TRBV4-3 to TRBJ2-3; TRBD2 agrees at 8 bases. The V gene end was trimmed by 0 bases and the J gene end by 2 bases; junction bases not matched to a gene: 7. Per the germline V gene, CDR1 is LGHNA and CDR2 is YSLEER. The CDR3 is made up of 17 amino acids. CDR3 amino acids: CASSQDRLAGITDTQYF. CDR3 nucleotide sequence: TGCGCCAGCAGCCAAGATCGGCTAGCGGGTATCACAGATACGCAGTATTTT.

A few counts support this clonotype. The CDR3 DNA reads TGTGCCAGCAGTCCCCCGGCAGGGGGTAGAGAGACCCAGTACTTC. Its translation: CASSPPAGGRETQYF. The chain uses TRBV28 and TRBJ2-5; the match to TRBD1 covers 7 bases. This CDR3 is built from 15 residues. Germline trimming cut 5 bases from V and 4 bases from J; bases unmatched to any gene: 10. Looked up from germline, CDR1 is MDHEN and CDR2 is SYDVKM.

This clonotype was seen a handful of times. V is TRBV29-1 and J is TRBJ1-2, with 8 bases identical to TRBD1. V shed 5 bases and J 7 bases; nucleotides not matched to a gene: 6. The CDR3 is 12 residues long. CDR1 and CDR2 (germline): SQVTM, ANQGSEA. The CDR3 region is CSVTGGSGGYTF. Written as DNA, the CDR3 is TGCAGCGTTACAGGGGGAAGTGGTGGCTACACCTTC.

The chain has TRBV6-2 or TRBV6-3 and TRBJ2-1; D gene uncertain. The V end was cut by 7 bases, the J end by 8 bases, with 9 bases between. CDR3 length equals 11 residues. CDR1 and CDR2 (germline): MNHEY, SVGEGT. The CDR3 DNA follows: TGTGCCAGCACCCGCAAATATGAGCAGTTCTTC. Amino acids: CASTRKYEQFF.

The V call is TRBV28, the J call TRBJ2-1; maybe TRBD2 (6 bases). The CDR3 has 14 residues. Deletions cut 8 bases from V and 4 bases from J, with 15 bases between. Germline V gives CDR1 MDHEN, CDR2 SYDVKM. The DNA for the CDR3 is TGTGCCAGCGGGGGGTTCGGAAATTACAATGAGCAGTTCTTC. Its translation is CASGGFGNYNEQFF.

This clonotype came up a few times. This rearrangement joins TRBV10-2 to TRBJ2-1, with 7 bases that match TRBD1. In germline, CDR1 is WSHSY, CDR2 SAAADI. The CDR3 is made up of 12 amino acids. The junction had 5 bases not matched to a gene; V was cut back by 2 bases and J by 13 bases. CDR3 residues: CASSEGTAHQFF. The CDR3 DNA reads TGCGCCAGCAGTGAGGGGACAGCCCACCAGTTCTTC.

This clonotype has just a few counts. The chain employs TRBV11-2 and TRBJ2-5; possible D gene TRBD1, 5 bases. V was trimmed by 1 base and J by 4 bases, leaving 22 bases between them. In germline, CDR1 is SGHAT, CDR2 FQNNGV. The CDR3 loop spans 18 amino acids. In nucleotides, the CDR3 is TGTGCCAGCAGCTTAGGTGGCGCAGGGTTGTTAGTTCGAGAGACCCAGTACTTC. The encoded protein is CASSLGGAGLLVRETQYF.

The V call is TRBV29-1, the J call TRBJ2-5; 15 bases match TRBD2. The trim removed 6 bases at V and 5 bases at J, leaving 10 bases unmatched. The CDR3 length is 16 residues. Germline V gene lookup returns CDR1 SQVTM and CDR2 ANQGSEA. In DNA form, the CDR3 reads TGCAGCGTACCGGGACTAGCGGGAGGAGGCCCGGAGACCCAGTACTTC. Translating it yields CSVPGLAGGGPETQYF.

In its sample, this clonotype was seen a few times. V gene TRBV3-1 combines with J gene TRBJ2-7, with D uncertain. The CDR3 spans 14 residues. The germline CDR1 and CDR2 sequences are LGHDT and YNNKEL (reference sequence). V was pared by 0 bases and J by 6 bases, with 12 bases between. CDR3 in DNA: TGTGCCAGCAGCCAAGATCGGCTAGTTGGCGAGCAGTACTTC. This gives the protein CASSQDRLVGEQYF.

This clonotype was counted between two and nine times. The CDR3 coding sequence is TGTGCCAGCAGCCTAAACGGACAGGATAATGAAAAACTGTTTTTT. It codes for CASSLNGQDNEKLFF. The V and J genes are TRBV11-2 and TRBJ1-4; 7 bases fit TRBD1. This CDR3 has 15 residues. Germline V lookup: CDR1 SGHAT, CDR2 FQNNGV. The ends lost 5 bases at V and 4 bases at J; junction bases unmatched: 7. Supplemented by reference TRBV11-2 and TRBJ1-4, the full variable domain reads EAGVAQSPRYKIIEKRQSVAFWCNPISGHATLYWYQQILGQGPKLLIQFQNNGVVDDSQLPKDRFSAERLKGVDSTLKIQPAKLEDSAVYLCASSLNGQDNEKLFFGSGTQLSVL.

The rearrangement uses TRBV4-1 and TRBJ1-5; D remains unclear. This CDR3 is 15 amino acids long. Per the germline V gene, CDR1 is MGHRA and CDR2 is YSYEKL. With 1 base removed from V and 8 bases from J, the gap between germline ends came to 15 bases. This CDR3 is CASSQAMSGFKPQHF. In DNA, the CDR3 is TGCGCCAGCAGCCAAGCAATGTCGGGGTTTAAGCCCCAGCATTTT.

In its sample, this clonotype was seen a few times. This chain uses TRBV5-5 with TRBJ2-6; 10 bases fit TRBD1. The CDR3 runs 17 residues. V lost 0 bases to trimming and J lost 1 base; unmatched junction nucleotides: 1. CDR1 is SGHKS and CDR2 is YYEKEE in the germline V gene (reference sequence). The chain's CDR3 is CASSLGDRGSGANVLTF. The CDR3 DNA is TGTGCCAGCAGCTTGGGGGACAGGGGTTCTGGGGCCAACGTCCTGACTTTC.

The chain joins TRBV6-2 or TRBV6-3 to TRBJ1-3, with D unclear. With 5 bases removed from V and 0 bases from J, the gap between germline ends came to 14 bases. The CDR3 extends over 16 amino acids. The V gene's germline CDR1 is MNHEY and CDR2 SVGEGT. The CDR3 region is CASSVTAPYSGNTIYF. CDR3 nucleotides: TGTGCCAGCAGTGTAACGGCCCCCTACTCTGGAAACACCATATATTTT.

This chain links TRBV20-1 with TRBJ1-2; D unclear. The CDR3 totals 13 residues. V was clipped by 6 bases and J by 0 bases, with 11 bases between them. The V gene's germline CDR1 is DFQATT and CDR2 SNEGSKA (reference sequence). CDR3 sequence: CSAPTLSNYGYTF. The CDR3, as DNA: TGCAGTGCCCCCACCTTGTCTAACTATGGCTACACCTTC.

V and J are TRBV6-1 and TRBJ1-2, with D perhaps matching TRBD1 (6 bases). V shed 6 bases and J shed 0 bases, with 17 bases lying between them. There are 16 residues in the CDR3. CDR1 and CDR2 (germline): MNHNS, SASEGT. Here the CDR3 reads CASRLTGTATNYGYTF. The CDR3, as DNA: TGTGCCAGCAGGCTCACAGGGACCGCGACTAACTATGGCTACACCTTC.

The CDR3, as DNA: TGCAGTGCTAGGACTAGCGGGAACTACGAGCAGTACTTC. This sequence encodes CSARTSGNYEQYF. V and J are TRBV20-1 and TRBJ2-7, with 11 bases fitting TRBD2. Germline V gene data show CDR1 as DFQATT and CDR2 as SNEGSKA (reference sequence). This CDR3 has 13 residues. Unmatched junction bases numbered 1, after V lost 3 bases and J lost 3 bases.

CDR3 loop: CAITGGGSTDTQYF. The CDR3 nucleotides are TGTGCCATCACCGGCGGCGGAAGCACAGATACGCAGTATTTT. The chain joins TRBV10-3 to TRBJ2-3; no reliable D call. Germline CDR1 and CDR2: ENHRY and SYGVKD. CDR3 length: 14 residues. Trimming left V 7 bases short and J 0 bases short, with 11 bases between.

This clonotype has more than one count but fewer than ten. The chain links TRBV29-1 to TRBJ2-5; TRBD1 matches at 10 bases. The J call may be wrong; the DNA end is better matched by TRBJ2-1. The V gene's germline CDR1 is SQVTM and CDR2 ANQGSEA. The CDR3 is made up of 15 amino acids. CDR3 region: CSVGIWTGGQDEQFF. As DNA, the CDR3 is TGCAGCGTTGGAATTTGGACAGGGGGTCAGGATGAGCAGTTCTTC.

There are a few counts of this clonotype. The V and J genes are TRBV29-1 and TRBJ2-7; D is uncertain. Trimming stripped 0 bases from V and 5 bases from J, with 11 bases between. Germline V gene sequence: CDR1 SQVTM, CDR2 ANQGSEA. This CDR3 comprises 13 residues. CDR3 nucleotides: TGCAGCGTTGAAGATGGGGAAGGGCACGAGCAGTACTTC. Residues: CSVEDGEGHEQYF.

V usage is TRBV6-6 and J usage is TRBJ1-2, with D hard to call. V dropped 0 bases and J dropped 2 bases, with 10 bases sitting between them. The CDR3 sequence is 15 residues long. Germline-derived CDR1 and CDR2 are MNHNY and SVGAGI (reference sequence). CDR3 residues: CASSYSGILNYGYTF. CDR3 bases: TGTGCCAGCAGTTACTCAGGGATCCTGAACTATGGCTACACCTTC.

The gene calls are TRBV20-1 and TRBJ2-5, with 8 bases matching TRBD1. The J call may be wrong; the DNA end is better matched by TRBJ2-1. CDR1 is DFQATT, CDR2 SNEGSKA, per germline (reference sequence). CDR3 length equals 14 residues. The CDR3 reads CSARDRQGRNEQFF. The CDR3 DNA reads TGCAGTGCTAGAGATCGACAGGGGCGGAATGAGCAGTTCTTC.

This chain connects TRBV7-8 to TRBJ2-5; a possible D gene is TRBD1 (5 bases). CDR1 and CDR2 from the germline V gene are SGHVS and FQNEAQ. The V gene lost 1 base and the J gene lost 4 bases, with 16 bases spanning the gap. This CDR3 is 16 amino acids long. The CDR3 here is CASSLEPRATSETQYF. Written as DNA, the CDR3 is TGTGCCAGCAGCTTAGAGCCCAGGGCGACATCAGAGACCCAGTACTTC.

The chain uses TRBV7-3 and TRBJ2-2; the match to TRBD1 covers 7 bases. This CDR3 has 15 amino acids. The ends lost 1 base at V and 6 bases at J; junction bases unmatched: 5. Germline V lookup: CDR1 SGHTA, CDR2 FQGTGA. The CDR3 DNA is TGTGCCAGCAGCTTAAGACAGGGAAACGCCGGGGAGCTGTTTTTT. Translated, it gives CASSLRQGNAGELFF. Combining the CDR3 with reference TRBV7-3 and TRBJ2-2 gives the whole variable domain GAGVSQTPSNKVTEKGKYVELRCDPISGHTALYWYRQSLGQGPEFLIYFQGTGAADDSGLPNDRFFAVRPEGSVSTLKIQRTERGDSAVYLCASSLRQGNAGELFFGEGSRLTVL.